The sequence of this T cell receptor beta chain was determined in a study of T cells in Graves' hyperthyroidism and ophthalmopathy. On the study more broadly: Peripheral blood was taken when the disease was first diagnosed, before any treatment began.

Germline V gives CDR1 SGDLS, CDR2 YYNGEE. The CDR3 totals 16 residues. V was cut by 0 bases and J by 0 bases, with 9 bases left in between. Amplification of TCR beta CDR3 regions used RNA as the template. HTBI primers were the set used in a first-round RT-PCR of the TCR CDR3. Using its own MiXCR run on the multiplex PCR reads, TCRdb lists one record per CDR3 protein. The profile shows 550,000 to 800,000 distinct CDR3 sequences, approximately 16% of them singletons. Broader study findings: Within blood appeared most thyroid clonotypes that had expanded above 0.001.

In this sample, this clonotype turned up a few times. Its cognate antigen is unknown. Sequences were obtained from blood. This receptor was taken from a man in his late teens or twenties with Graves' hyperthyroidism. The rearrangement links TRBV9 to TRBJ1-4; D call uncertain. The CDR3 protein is CASSVGQAATNEKLFF. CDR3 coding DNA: TGTGCCAGCAGCGTAGGACAAGCAGCAACTAATGAAAAACTGTTTTTT.